This T cell receptor (beta chain) was identified in a study of regulatory T cells. The primer mix had 52 TRBV and 13 TRBJ primers. Generated by immunoSEQ multiplex PCR, the TCRdb table keeps only in-frame clones and is missing some. The sample comprises more than 25,000 clones, about 90% of which are singletons, and roughly 1.6% rests with the top ten. Overall study findings and caveats: In CD3G-deficient patients, conventional CD4+ T cells were enriched for hydrophobic CDR3 residues at positions 6 and 7. Patient repertoires had restricted TRB V-J pairs and skewed V and J usage, most in Tregs.

Patients aged 2 to 39 years had fewer naive T cells. To note about this clone: The antigen is not known.

This CDR3 region has 14 residues. CDR1 and CDR2 (germline): MNHNS, SASEGT. V was trimmed by 5 bases and J by 8 bases, leaving 18 bases between them. The material sequenced was conventional CD4+ T cells sorted from blood. This sequence was found in a person aged 18 to 29 with CD3G deficiency. The chain carries TRBV6-1 and TRBJ1-2; D unresolved. CDR3: CASSRRRGGFGYTF. DNA for the CDR3: TGTGCCAGCAGTAGGAGGAGAGGAGGCTTCGGCTACACCTTC.